Following are 31 T cell receptor beta chains from one sample sequenced in a study of cytomegalovirus exposure and HLA in healthy donors. 60 Vbeta and 13 Jbeta primers were used in PCR. Assay used: immunoSEQ multiplex PCR; TCRdb lists only in-frame clones, some missing. This sample's table reports tens of thousands of clones. Sequencing was done on a sample of PBMCs. The source is a woman in her fifties or sixties in good health and CMV-seropositive.

The chain links TRBV28 to TRBJ2-5, with D maybe TRBD2 (7 bases). The V gene lost 2 bases and the J gene lost 5 bases, with 12 bases spanning the gap. From germline, CDR1 is MDHEN and CDR2 SYDVKM. The CDR3 totals 14 residues. This CDR3 reads CASSLRGAVETQYF. For the CDR3, the DNA is TGTGCCAGCAGTTTACGGGGGGCTGTGGAGACCCAGTACTTC.

The rearrangement joins TRBV6-5 to TRBJ2-7, with TRBD2 identical over 11 bases. V shed 6 bases, J shed 6 bases, and the junction held 7 bases outside the gene matches. The CDR3 length is 14 residues. Germline V gives CDR1 MNHEY, CDR2 SVGAGI. The CDR3 reads CASRGKTSGTEQYF. The CDR3 nucleotides are TGTGCCAGCAGGGGTAAGACTAGCGGGACCGAGCAGTACTTC.

The chain combines TRBV5-1 with TRBJ2-7; 10 bases line up with TRBD1. Per the germline V gene, CDR1 is SGHRS and CDR2 is YFSETQ. There are 16 residues in the CDR3. The V and J ends lost 3 bases and 2 bases, in that order; junction bases with no gene match: 8. CDR3 sequence: CASSSGQGLYAYEQYF. CDR3 nucleotide sequence: TGCGCCAGCAGCTCGGGACAGGGGCTCTACGCCTACGAGCAGTACTTC.

The rearrangement uses TRBV6-1 and TRBJ1-3, with 10 positions matching TRBD1. The CDR3 length is 16 residues. Trimming removed 4 bases from V and 4 bases from J; junction bases left unmatched: 7. The germline V gene encodes CDR1 MNHNS and CDR2 SASEGT. This chain's CDR3 is CASSAGTGVAGNTIYF. The DNA of the CDR3 is TGTGCCAGCAGTGCCGGGACAGGGGTTGCAGGAAACACCATATATTTT.

This rearrangement joins TRBV25-1 to TRBJ2-2; D perhaps matches TRBD1 (6 bases). Between the trimmed V and J ends, which lost 1 base and 6 bases, there was a span of 9 bases. The CDR3 has 14 residues. Germline assignment: CDR1 MGHDK and CDR2 SYGVNS. DNA for the CDR3: TGTGCCAGCAGTGAATTACAGGGCCCCGGGGAGCTGTTTTTT. Translating it yields CASSELQGPGELFF.

This chain connects TRBV28 to TRBJ2-4, with 12 bases lining up with TRBD1. V dropped 5 bases and J dropped 5; count of bases not matched to a gene: 4. Germline V gene sequence: CDR1 MDHEN, CDR2 SYDVKM. This CDR3 is built from 15 residues. This chain's CDR3 is CASSGTGGLENIQYF. The DNA of the CDR3 is TGTGCCAGCAGTGGGACAGGGGGCTTGGAAAACATTCAGTACTTC.

The V and J genes are TRBV7-9 and TRBJ2-5; D is unresolved. The V and J ends lost 4 bases and 2 bases respectively, with 17 bases between them. CDR3 length: 16 amino acids. Germline loops: CDR1 SEHNR, CDR2 FQNEAQ (reference sequence). The CDR3 region has the DNA TGTGCCAGCAGCTCGCTACCTCAGGTGATGCAAGAGACCCAGTACTTC. This codes for CASSSLPQVMQETQYF.

The V gene is TRBV18, the J gene TRBJ2-1, with TRBD2 matching over 14 bases. The CDR3 covers 16 residues. Germline V lookup: CDR1 KGHSH, CDR2 LQKENI. The V and J ends lost 0 bases and 6 bases, in that order; junction bases with no gene match: 1. In DNA, the CDR3 is TGTGCCAGCTCACCACCGGGACTAGCGGGGGTCAATGAGCAGTTCTTC. Translation: CASSPPGLAGVNEQFF.

V usage is TRBV11-2 and J usage is TRBJ2-2; 7 bases are shared with TRBD2. The V segment lost 0 bases and the J segment 2 bases; nucleotides outside the gene matches: 6. From germline, CDR1 is SGHAT and CDR2 FQNNGV. The CDR3 consists of 17 residues. The CDR3 is CASSLDHWGGNTGELFF. The CDR3 nucleotides read TGTGCCAGCAGCTTAGATCACTGGGGGGGAAACACCGGGGAGCTGTTTTTT. The full variable domain, rest sourced from reference TRBV11-2 and TRBJ2-2, is EAGVAQSPRYKIIEKRQSVAFWCNPISGHATLYWYQQILGQGPKLLIQFQNNGVVDDSQLPKDRFSAERLKGVDSTLKIQPAKLEDSAVYLCASSLDHWGGNTGELFFGEGSRLTVL.

V is TRBV7-9 and J is TRBJ1-1, with TRBD1 matching 12 bases. CDR1 is SEHNR and CDR2 is FQNEAQ in the germline V gene (reference sequence). J was trimmed by 5 bases and V by 5 bases; bases with no gene match: 12. The CDR3 length is 17 residues. This chain's CDR3 is CASSPPGQGARGTEAFF. The CDR3 DNA reads TGTGCCAGCAGCCCGCCGGGACAGGGGGCGCGGGGAACTGAAGCTTTCTTT.

This chain uses TRBV7-6 with TRBJ2-1; 9 nucleotides line up with TRBD2. Germline CDR1 SGHVS, CDR2 FNYEAQ. The CDR3 sequence is 15 residues long. V lost 6 bases to trimming and J lost 0 bases; unmatched junction nucleotides: 3. In nucleotides, the CDR3 is TGTGCCAGCAGTCGTAGCGGGAGCTCCTACAATGAGCAGTTCTTC. Translating it yields CASSRSGSSYNEQFF.

The chain uses TRBV9 and TRBJ2-1; 10 nucleotides agree with TRBD1. V was pared by 0 bases and J by 7 bases, with 10 bases of the junction left unmatched. The CDR3 has 17 amino acids. The germline V gene has CDR1 SGDLS and CDR2 YYNGEE. The chain's CDR3 is CASSVGHWGQGKNEQFF. The CDR3 DNA is TGTGCCAGCAGCGTAGGTCATTGGGGACAGGGGAAGAATGAGCAGTTCTTC.

The rearrangement joins TRBV19 to TRBJ1-1; TRBD1 is a possible D gene (5 bases). Trimming took off 7 bases at V and 1 base at J, with 7 bases between the two ends. CDR1 is LNHDA, CDR2 SQIVND, per germline (reference sequence). The CDR3 is 12 residues long. CDR3 DNA: TGTGCCAGTACGGGGGGGAACACTGAAGCTTTCTTT. Protein: CASTGGNTEAFF.

The V call is TRBV5-4, the J call TRBJ2-7; D may be TRBD2 (5 bases). The CDR3 is 14 residues long. With 1 base removed from V and 3 bases from J, the gap between germline ends came to 11 bases. From germline, CDR1 is SGHNT and CDR2 YYREEE (reference sequence). The CDR3 nucleotides are TGTGCCAGCAGCTTGTACGGAGGAAACTACGAGCAGTACTTC. This gives the protein CASSLYGGNYEQYF.

This chain joins TRBV7-9 and TRBJ1-4; D perhaps matches TRBD1 (6 bases). V was shortened by 0 bases and J by 8 bases, with 16 bases between the two germline ends. The germline gives CDR1 SEHNR, CDR2 FQNEAQ (reference sequence). The length of the CDR3 is 16 residues. The CDR3 sequence: CASSLAGSGQKEKLFF. In nucleotides, the CDR3 is TGTGCCAGCAGCTTAGCGGGGTCCGGACAGAAGGAAAAACTGTTTTTT.

The chain carries TRBV5-8 and TRBJ2-7, with a weak D call TRBD1 (5 bases). Germline CDR1 SGHTS, CDR2 YDEGEE. The CDR3 runs to 13 residues. Trimming stripped 4 bases from V and 1 base from J, with 9 bases between. The CDR3 bases are TGTGCCAGCAGCCTAGGGGCGTCCTACGAGCAGTACTTC. As protein: CASSLGASYEQYF.

The J gene is TRBJ1-6, the V gene TRBV7-6; D is uncertain. The CDR3 is 15 residues long. Looked up from germline, CDR1 is SGHVS and CDR2 is FNYEAQ. The V and J ends lost 3 bases and 1 base respectively, with 7 bases between them. The CDR3 is CASSFTGSYNSPLHF. DNA of the CDR3: TGTGCCAGCAGCTTTACCGGGTCCTATAATTCACCCCTCCACTTT.

The V call is TRBV2, the J call TRBJ2-5, with 13 bases fitting TRBD2. Trimming at V came to 2 bases and at J to 5 bases, leaving 17 bases not matched to a gene. This CDR3 spans 20 amino acids. Germline CDR1 is SNHLY and CDR2 is FYNNEI. The CDR3 nucleotides read TGTGCCAGCAGTGAAAGGGGTAGAACTAGCGGGAGGGGCGGAAGGGAGACCCAGTACTTC. Amino acids: CASSERGRTSGRGGRETQYF.

The V gene is TRBV28, the J gene TRBJ2-1; D gene unclear. CDR1 MDHEN and CDR2 SYDVKM come from the germline V gene. Deletions cut 3 bases from V and 1 base from J, with 7 bases between. The CDR3 spans 14 residues. The CDR3 nucleotides are TGTGCCAGCAGTTTTTTCAGGTCCTACAATGAGCAGTTCTTC. Residues: CASSFFRSYNEQFF.

The chain joins TRBV18 to TRBJ2-7, with a possible D match to TRBD2 (5 bases). The ends were cut back, 3 bases at V and 6 bases at J, with 12 bases in the middle. There are 13 residues in the CDR3. Germline V lookup: CDR1 KGHSH, CDR2 LQKENI. The CDR3 DNA is TGTGCCAGCTCACCTACTAGAGGTCCCGAGCAGTACTTC. Its translation is CASSPTRGPEQYF.

The V call is TRBV18, the J call TRBJ1-4; D may be TRBD1 (6 bases). Trimming removed 4 bases at V and 4 bases at J, with 13 bases between. The CDR3 has 15 residues. Germline CDR1 reads KGHSH; CDR2 reads LQKENI. The CDR3 sequence is CASSLNRGGNEKLFF. Written as DNA, the CDR3 is TGTGCCAGCTCACTCAACAGAGGGGGTAATGAAAAACTGTTTTTT.

CDR3 sequence: CASSPSRQGDGYTF. The DNA of the CDR3 is TGTGCCAGCTCACCGTCCCGACAGGGGGATGGCTACACCTTC. This rearrangement joins TRBV18 to TRBJ1-2, with 9 bases fitting TRBD1. J lost 6 bases, V lost 3 bases, and 5 bases had no gene match. This CDR3 has 14 amino acids. CDR1 is KGHSH and CDR2 is LQKENI in the germline V gene.

Comments on this clone: In the same sample, other DNA sequences code for this CDR3. The chain recombines TRBV5-5 with TRBJ1-1; the D is unclear. Germline CDR1 SGHKS, CDR2 YYEKEE (reference sequence). The CDR3 is made up of 13 amino acids. Trimming stripped 3 bases from V and 3 bases from J, with 9 bases between. The CDR3 nucleotides are TGTGCCAGCAGCTCGACAACCTACACTGAAGCTTTCTTT. Translated, it gives CASSSTTYTEAFF.

The V call is TRBV9, the J call TRBJ1-1; 7 positions match TRBD1. The CDR3 sequence is 14 residues long. Germline V CDR1 and CDR2: SGDLS, YYNGEE. V shed 0 bases, J shed 5 bases, and the junction held 4 bases outside the gene matches. The CDR3 DNA reads TGTGCCAGCAGCGTAGCGTACAGGGGTACTGAAGCTTTCTTT. This codes for CASSVAYRGTEAFF.

The V call is TRBV18, the J call TRBJ1-2; 9 bases map to TRBD1. The germline gives CDR1 KGHSH, CDR2 LQKENI. The CDR3 sequence is 15 residues long. J gave up 3 bases and V 2 bases, and 4 bases lay outside the gene matches. CDR3 in DNA: TGTGCCAGCTCACCATGGGACAGGGTGGACTATGGCTACACCTTC. It translates to CASSPWDRVDYGYTF.

CDR3 in amino acids: CRTGTNTEAFF. The CDR3 DNA reads TGCAGGACAGGTACGAACACTGAAGCTTTCTTT. The chain employs TRBV20-1 and TRBJ1-1; a weak D match, TRBD1 (6 bases). CDR1 is DFQATT and CDR2 is SNEGSKA in the germline V gene (reference sequence). The CDR3 spans 11 residues.

The chain carries TRBV4-1 and TRBJ1-1; 7 bases fit TRBD1. The CDR3 extends over 14 amino acids. J lost 10 bases, V lost 7 bases, and 15 bases had no gene match. The germline V gene has CDR1 MGHRA and CDR2 YSYEKL. The CDR3 region has the DNA TGCGCCAGCACGCCTCCAACAGGGTCAGGGGGAGCTTTCTTT. Amino acids: CASTPPTGSGGAFF.

V gene TRBV28 combines with J gene TRBJ2-7, with 10 bases fitting TRBD2. The germline V gene has CDR1 MDHEN and CDR2 SYDVKM. V was pared by 2 bases and J by 9 bases, with 7 bases of the junction left unmatched. The CDR3 consists of 14 residues. The DNA of the CDR3 is TGTGCCAGCAGTTTACTAGCGGGAGAGAACGGGCAGTACTTC. Translation gives CASSLLAGENGQYF. Supplemented by reference TRBV28 and TRBJ2-7, the full variable domain reads DVKVTQSSRYLVKRTGEKVFLECVQDMDHENMFWYRQDPGLGLRLIYFSYDVKMKEKGDIPEGYSVSREKKERFSLILESASTNQTSMYLCASSLLAGENGQYFGPGTRLTVT.

CDR3 residues: CASSKDQGGDTGELFF. DNA of the CDR3: TGTGCCAGCAGTAAAGATCAAGGGGGAGACACCGGGGAGCTGTTTTTT. This rearrangement joins TRBV5-4 to TRBJ2-2, with a tentative D call TRBD1 (6 bases). From germline, CDR1 is SGHNT and CDR2 YYREEE (reference sequence). V dropped 5 bases and J dropped 3 bases, with 17 bases sitting between them. This CDR3 has 16 residues. The whole variable domain, filled in from reference TRBV5-4 and TRBJ2-2, reads ETGVTQSPTHLIKTRGQQVTLRCSSQSGHNTVSWYQQALGQGPQFIFQYYREEENGRGNFPPRFSGLQFPNYSSELNVNALELDDSALYLCASSKDQGGDTGELFFGEGSRLTVL.

The chain couples TRBV6-5 to TRBJ1-1, with D tentatively TRBD1 (6 bases). CDR1 is MNHEY and CDR2 is SVGAGI in the germline V gene. Trimming shortened V by 2 bases and J by 4 bases, and 14 bases separated the two germline ends. The CDR3 has 15 residues. CDR3: CASSYATGRPTEAFF. The CDR3 bases are TGTGCCAGCAGTTACGCGACAGGCCGGCCCACTGAAGCTTTCTTT.

V is TRBV6-4 and J is TRBJ1-2; TRBD1 matches at 7 bases. Germline CDR1 MRHNA, CDR2 SNTAGT. The CDR3 totals 14 residues. The V gene end was trimmed by 6 bases and the J gene end by 3 bases; junction bases not matched to a gene: 7. CDR3 nucleotides: TGTGCCAGCAGCCCGGGACAGACTTACTATGGCTACACCTTC. Its protein is CASSPGQTYYGYTF.